This TCR beta chain was captured in a study of T cells after yellow fever vaccination. Overall study findings and caveats: Clonotypes shared by both compartments, CD4 and CD8, made up a small share.

TCRdb itself ran the 5' RACE reads through MiXCR, one entry per CDR3 protein. The data hold around 330,000 distinct CDR3 sequences, with 3.6% observed a single time. The CDR3 is 15 amino acids. The germline gives CDR1 SGDLS, CDR2 YYNGEE. This clonotype was recorded only once. Its antigen is not known. Sequence at one end of the junction differs from germline and may be a read error. This sample comprised PBMCs, obtained on the day of the yellow fever booster vaccination. The chain employs TRBV9 and TRBJ2-2; unclear D gene. This clonotype originated in a man aged 18 to 35 who received the YFV17D yellow fever vaccine. CDR3 amino acids: CDSSVTDANTGELFF. CDR3 in DNA: TGTGACAGCAGCGTAACCGACGCGAACACCGGGGAGCTGTTTTTT.